This TCR beta chain appears in the sequencing data of a study of regulatory T cells in long-lasting Graves disease. Documented time point: persistent/refractory GD, antithyroid drugs over 5 years with positive TRAb. Scientists built the TCR library using RNA that was extracted from PBMCs. A peripheral blood sample, roughly 8.5 milliliters in volume, was drawn into EDTA tubes. Arm-PCR of CDR3 regions and iRepertoire HTBI primers were the basis on which TCR beta libraries were built. TCRdb called the multiplex PCR reads again in MiXCR, with one record for every CDR3 protein. This repertoire shows 390,000 or so distinct CDR3 sequences, approximately 25% found once; its top ten account for about 27%. CDR1 is DFQATT, CDR2 SNEGSKA, per germline (reference sequence). The V end lost 5 bases, the J end lost 5 bases, and 15 bases lay between the germline ends. The CDR3 has 13 residues. Findings of the study overall: Sample size, which was small, may have reduced accuracy.

This clonotype was counted a few times. What it recognizes is unknown. This clonotype was sampled from a woman in her forties with Graves disease. This sequence joins TRBV20-1 and TRBJ2-5; D unresolved. The sequences come from peripheral blood mononuclear cells (PBMCs), collected when the disease was refractory, from a patient treated with antithyroid drugs. The CDR3 here is CSASAGRWETQYF. The CDR3 bases are TGCAGTGCTTCGGCCGGGCGCTGGGAGACCCAGTACTTC.